These 21 T cell receptor beta chains were sequenced from one sample in a study of T cell responses to AZD1222 COVID-19 vaccine. The repertoire was sequenced with immunoSEQ multiplex PCR; TCRdb's copy has only in-frame clones and lacks some. The table lists roughly 190,000 clones, around 94% of them singletons, with 1% to 1.5% in the top ten. The sample here was peripheral blood, taken on day 0 of AZD1222 vaccination. Receptors originate from an adult in good health.

The V call is TRBV27, the J call TRBJ1-5; TRBD1 matches 8 bases. Germline trimming cut 7 bases from V and 3 bases from J; bases unmatched to any gene: 14. CDR3 length equals 17 residues. Per germline, CDR1 MNHEY and CDR2 SMNVEV (reference sequence). CDR3 nucleotide sequence: TGTGCCAGCAAAGCGCAGGGGGCGTATTCGAACAATCAGCCCCAGCATTTT. It yields the protein CASKAQGAYSNNQPQHF.

This rearrangement joins TRBV28 to TRBJ2-7; 12 positions match TRBD2. CDR1 and CDR2 from the germline V gene are MDHEN and SYDVKM. The trim removed 5 bases at V and 3 bases at J, leaving 8 bases unmatched. The CDR3 is made up of 16 amino acids. The CDR3 loop is CASSPSGGADFYEQYF. The DNA for the CDR3 is TGTGCCAGCAGTCCTAGCGGGGGGGCCGATTTCTACGAGCAGTACTTC. Together with reference TRBV28 and TRBJ2-7, the CDR3 gives the full variable domain: DVKVTQSSRYLVKRTGEKVFLECVQDMDHENMFWYRQDPGLGLRLIYFSYDVKMKEKGDIPEGYSVSREKKERFSLILESASTNQTSMYLCASSPSGGADFYEQYFGPGTRLTVT.

The chain employs TRBV30 and TRBJ2-5; tentative D call: TRBD1 (5 bases). V lost 0 bases and J lost 6, with 14 bases in between. Germline-derived CDR1 and CDR2 are GTSNPN and SVGIG (reference sequence). The CDR3 spans 14 residues. CDR3 coding DNA: TGTGCCTGGAGTGTAGGGTCCAGGGCACAGACCCAGTACTTC. Translation gives CAWSVGSRAQTQYF.

This clone was seen once. CDR3 sequence (DNA): TGTGCCAGCTCACCGCCGGACAGCCCCACAGATACGCAGTATTTT. Translated: CASSPPDSPTDTQYF. The genes are TRBV18 and TRBJ2-3, with a weak D call TRBD1 (6 bases). V lost 3 bases and J lost 2, with 12 bases in between. This CDR3 has 15 residues. CDR1 and CDR2 (germline): KGHSH, LQKENI.

The gene calls are TRBV3-1 (or the pseudogene TRBV3-2) and TRBJ1-1; TRBD1 aligns across 12 bases. The CDR3 is 16 residues long. From germline, CDR1 is LGHDT and CDR2 YNNKEL (reference sequence). V was clipped by 0 bases and J by 7 bases; unmatched bases: 6. DNA of the CDR3: TGTGCCAGCAGCCAAGAAGGGACAGGGGGCTGGGGTGAAGCTTTCTTT. This codes for CASSQEGTGGWGEAFF.

V usage is TRBV7-8 and J usage is TRBJ1-5, with 9 bases lining up with TRBD1. Germline values: CDR1 SGHVS, CDR2 FQNEAQ. This CDR3 has 17 residues. V shed 5 bases, J shed 4 bases, and the junction held 12 bases outside the gene matches. The CDR3 here is CASSAPKTGTGNQPQHF. The CDR3 bases are TGTGCCAGCAGCGCGCCCAAAACCGGGACAGGGAATCAGCCCCAGCATTTT.

The V gene is TRBV4-1, the J gene TRBJ1-5; D remains unclear. CDR1 is MGHRA, CDR2 YSYEKL, per germline. V was clipped by 1 base and J by 3 bases, with 4 bases between them. The CDR3 totals 13 residues. CDR3 nucleotide sequence: TGCGCCAGCAGCCAAGGGGCCAATCAGCCCCAGCATTTT. Translation gives CASSQGANQPQHF.

This chain connects TRBV4-3 to TRBJ1-6; 10 bases are a match to TRBD1. The germline V gene encodes CDR1 LGHNA and CDR2 YSLEER. The CDR3 covers 15 residues. V lost 6 bases to trimming and J lost 9 bases; unmatched junction nucleotides: 8. This CDR3 reads CASRVTGQGSSPLHF. The CDR3 DNA is TGCGCCAGCAGAGTAACGGGACAGGGGAGTTCACCCCTCCACTTT.

The chain has TRBV19 and TRBJ2-2; D unclear. Germline CDR1 is LNHDA and CDR2 is SQIVND (reference sequence). The CDR3 length is 14 residues. Trimming took off 7 bases at V and 3 bases at J, with 12 bases between the two ends. In DNA form, the CDR3 reads TGTGCCAGTAACGTGGGTGTAGACACCGGGGAGCTGTTTTTT. Its protein is CASNVGVDTGELFF.

This clone was detected once. The chain recombines TRBV5-1 with TRBJ2-7, with D possibly TRBD2 on 5 matching bases. The CDR3 sequence is 11 residues long. Germline V gives CDR1 SGHRS, CDR2 YFSETQ. V was pared by 2 bases and J by 6 bases, with 6 bases between. The CDR3 DNA sequence: TGCGCCAGCAGCTTTCGGGGCGAGCAGTACTTC. It codes for CASSFRGEQYF.

The chain couples TRBV19 to TRBJ2-1, with 13 nucleotides matching TRBD2. V shed 6 bases, J shed 9 bases, and the junction held 8 bases outside the gene matches. The CDR3 contains 15 residues. Looked up from germline, CDR1 is LNHDA and CDR2 is SQIVND (reference sequence). The CDR3 DNA sequence: TGTGCCAGTAGCTTACTAGCGGGGGGGATAATTGAGCAGTTCTTC. Translation: CASSLLAGGIIEQFF.

The CDR3 DNA is TGTGCCAGCAGCTTTTACGGGGGTGGGAGCAATCAGCCCCAGCATTTT. It specifies CASSFYGGGSNQPQHF. V gene TRBV7-9 combines with J gene TRBJ1-5, with a possible D match to TRBD1 (5 bases). The CDR3 extends over 16 amino acids. V lost 3 bases, J lost 1 base, and 13 bases lay in between. Per germline, CDR1 SEHNR and CDR2 FQNEAQ (reference sequence).

This sequence joins TRBV19 and TRBJ1-2; 7 nucleotides agree with TRBD1. This CDR3 spans 11 amino acids. The junction had 4 bases not matched to a gene; V was cut back by 9 bases and J by 6 bases. Germline V gene lookup returns CDR1 LNHDA and CDR2 SQIVND (reference sequence). CDR3 protein: CASQGTDGYTF. DNA for the CDR3: TGTGCCAGCCAAGGGACAGATGGCTACACCTTC.

V gene TRBV24-1 combines with J gene TRBJ2-1; D unclear. V shed 1 base and J shed 3 bases, with 0 bases lying between them. Germline V gene data show CDR1 as KGHDR and CDR2 as SFDVKD. This CDR3 has 12 amino acids. DNA of the CDR3: TGTGCCACCAGTGATTTCTACAATGAGCAGTTCTTC. Translated, it gives CATSDFYNEQFF.

The CDR3 DNA reads as TGCAGCGTTGCCCCGGTTGGGAACACTGAAGCTTTCTTT. It specifies CSVAPVGNTEAFF. The J gene is TRBJ1-1, the V gene TRBV29-1, with D unclear. Germline V gene sequence: CDR1 SQVTM, CDR2 ANQGSEA. Trimming took off 4 bases at V and 1 base at J, with 10 bases between the two ends. This CDR3 is 13 amino acids long.

V usage is TRBV2 and J usage is TRBJ1-3; 7 nucleotides match TRBD1. V shed 6 bases, J shed 0 bases, and the junction held 8 bases outside the gene matches. CDR1 and CDR2 from the germline V gene are SNHLY and FYNNEI. This CDR3 region has 16 residues. Here the CDR3 reads CASSLQGTYSGNTIYF. The CDR3 nucleotides read TGTGCCAGCAGCTTACAGGGGACTTACTCTGGAAACACCATATATTTT.

The rearrangement links TRBV10-1 to TRBJ2-5; a possible D gene is TRBD2 (5 bases). Germline V gives CDR1 WNHNN, CDR2 SYGVQD (reference sequence). With 3 bases removed from V and 0 bases from J, the gap between germline ends came to 11 bases. CDR3 length: 15 amino acids. Here the CDR3 DNA reads TGCGCCAGCAGTGACCCCCTAGCCAACCAAGAGACCCAGTACTTC. Translated: CASSDPLANQETQYF.

This clone was seen once. The CDR3, as DNA: TGTGCCAGCAGCGTAGAGGGCAGGGTGGATGAAAAACTGTTTTTT. This sequence encodes CASSVEGRVDEKLFF. The rearrangement uses TRBV9 and TRBJ1-4, with D possibly TRBD1 on 5 matching bases. The CDR3 spans 15 residues. The germline V gene has CDR1 SGDLS and CDR2 YYNGEE. The V end lost 0 bases, the J end lost 6 bases, and 12 bases lay between the germline ends.

V and J are TRBV5-5 and TRBJ1-1, with D hard to call. This CDR3 is 15 amino acids long. Germline CDR1 reads SGHKS; CDR2 reads YYEKEE (reference sequence). V was pared by 2 bases and J by 1 base, with 12 bases between. DNA for the CDR3: TGTGCCAGCAGCTTAGGTCCTCGGTCGAACACTGAAGCTTTCTTT. Residues: CASSLGPRSNTEAFF.

The chain carries TRBV28 and TRBJ2-3; 14 nucleotides align to TRBD2. CDR3 length equals 18 residues. Unmatched junction bases numbered 3, after V lost 1 base and J lost 0 bases. Germline V gene sequence: CDR1 MDHEN, CDR2 SYDVKM. As DNA, the CDR3 is TGTGCCAGCAGTTTATTGGGACTAGCGGGAGCTAGCACAGATACGCAGTATTTT. Encoded protein: CASSLLGLAGASTDTQYF.

The chain links TRBV2 to TRBJ1-2, with 7 bases identical to TRBD1. Germline V gene sequence: CDR1 SNHLY, CDR2 FYNNEI. This CDR3 spans 13 amino acids. The J segment lost 4 bases and the V segment lost 5 bases, leaving 4 bases of the junction unmatched. CDR3 sequence (DNA): TGTGCCAGCAGTCCGGGACAGCCCTATGGCTACACCTTC. This sequence encodes CASSPGQPYGYTF.